This TCR beta chain is from a study of T cell responses to AZD1222 COVID-19 vaccine. Using immunoSEQ multiplex PCR, the repertoire was profiled, and TCRdb retains in-frame clones only, with some absent. The data contain about 170,000 clones, approximately 90% of them singletons. CDR3 size: 15 residues. Germline V CDR1 and CDR2: LGHDT, YNNKEL (reference sequence). Trimming took 4 bases from V and 6 from J, leaving 13 bases between them. This TCR came from an adult in good health. The input for sequencing was peripheral blood, taken on day 0 of AZD1222 vaccination. J is TRBJ1-6 and V is TRBV3-1 (or the pseudogene TRBV3-2); D not certain. CDR3 sequence (DNA): TGTGCCAGCAGCCTTCGGACCTCGGCTAATTCACCCCTCCACTTT. This codes for CASSLRTSANSPLHF.